This T cell receptor beta chain was found in a study of resident and recirculating memory T cells in vitiligo. The data were produced by immunoSEQ multiplex PCR, yet TCRdb's version contains in-frame clones alone and is incomplete. Of about 76,000 clones listed, about 91% were seen once; the top ten hold 4% to 5.5%. From germline, CDR1 is MGHRA and CDR2 YSYEKL. The J segment lost 6 bases and the V segment lost 4 bases, leaving 6 bases of the junction unmatched. The CDR3 is made up of 14 amino acids. The sequence was collected from a male donor with vitiligo. The V call is TRBV4-1, the J call TRBJ1-1; TRBD1 matches 9 bases. Sequencing was carried out using blood. CDR3 region: CASSRGQGKPEAFF. For the CDR3, the DNA is TGCGCCAGCAGCCGCGGACAGGGGAAACCTGAAGCTTTCTTT.